The present T cell receptor beta chain was sequenced within a study of patients and donors after allogeneic stem cell transplantation. Germline V lookup: CDR1 MNHNY, CDR2 SVGAGI (reference sequence). The CDR3 spans 19 residues. V was clipped by 4 bases and J by 0 bases; unmatched bases: 10. TCRdb reanalysed the RT-PCR reads using MiXCR and keeps one entry per CDR3 protein. Among 150,000 to 250,000 distinct CDR3 sequences listed, roughly 40% were seen once. The receptor was isolated from a human donor who was either an allogeneic HSCT recipient or a stem cell or donor lymphocyte infusion donor (not recorded which). It is not recorded whose cells these are; they may come from a transplant donor. The V gene is TRBV6-6, the J gene TRBJ1-6; 9 bases are shared with TRBD1. Sequenced: blood, either unsorted or a sorted T cell fraction (not recorded which). The CDR3 DNA follows: TGTGCCAGCAGTTTCCCGGACAGGGGCGGGAGCTCCTATAATTCACCCCTCCACTTT. It translates to CASSFPDRGGSSYNSPLHF.